This paragraph reports one T cell receptor (beta chain). TCRdb reprocessed the 5' RACE reads with MiXCR, giving one entry per CDR3 protein. This sample has 400 to 550 distinct CDR3 sequences, with roughly 7% found just once. The sample comes from a study of Japanese encephalitis immunity and Zika vaccine responses. Study in general: For flavivirus-naive ZPIV recipients, samples came at weeks 2, 6 and 52. Stimulation used either flavivirus-conserved or non-conserved ZIKV pools, or pre-vaccination JEV or YFV peptides. Whole-study results and caveats: Samples clustered by participant, suggesting no public TCRs were detected.

The germline CDR1 and CDR2 sequences are DFQATT and SNEGSKA (reference sequence). This CDR3 region has 12 residues. Trimming shortened V by 6 bases and J by 6 bases, and 12 bases separated the two germline ends. Peptide pools at about 1 ug/mL each stimulated CFSE-labeled PBMCs over a roughly six-day culture. Unfixed live CD56-CD19-CD16-CD3+CD4+ CFSE-low cells were sorted as proliferating CD4 T cells. The chain recombines TRBV20-1 with TRBJ2-1; tentatively, D is TRBD2 (6 bases). The sequenced sample was antigen-activated CD4+ T cells from blood, cultured, obtained during a Zika inactivated vaccine study. The TCR was taken from an adult man who received an inactivated Zika virus vaccine. The CDR3 here is CSAKGLLNEQFF. DNA for the CDR3: TGCAGTGCAAAGGGACTTCTCAATGAGCAGTTCTTC.